Given below is one T cell receptor beta chain in context. Per the study methods: Scientists estimated how many nucleated cells there were by amplifying reference gene primers. TCRdb's copy holds only in-frame clones and misses some; the assay was immunoSEQ multiplex PCR. D and trimming come from the DNA, and the V and J calls and clone size come from that table. The sample holds 150,000 to 200,000 clones, roughly 85% seen once. The CDR3 loop spans 14 amino acids. Per the germline V gene, CDR1 is SGHDT and CDR2 is YYEEEE. V dropped 3 bases and J dropped 8; count of bases not matched to a gene: 5. This sample is part of a study of blood T cell repertoires in COVID-19. For the study at large: Whether acute or convalescent, the COVID-19 samples came from the United States, Italy and Spain. T cells, B-cell-depleted T cells, or PBMCs provided the cDNA or gDNA that served as material.

The source of this sequence is a human donor with acute or convalescent COVID-19. The donor label of this sample is uncertain. The chain employs TRBV5-6 and TRBJ1-4; 9 bases agree with TRBD1. The sequenced material came from peripheral blood. CDR3 sequence reads: CASSWEGTGEKLFF. The DNA of the CDR3 is TGTGCCAGCAGCTGGGAAGGGACAGGGGAAAAACTGTTTTTT.